This is a list of T cell receptor beta chains from one sample in a study of blood T cell repertoires in COVID-19. Measured with immunoSEQ multiplex PCR; TCRdb has only the in-frame clones, and not every one. The sample carries under 400,000 clones, approximately 89% recorded once. Sample: peripheral blood. The receptors were sampled from a woman aged 25 to 39 with COVID-19, enrolled during active disease. CDR3s include the opening cysteine and the closing phenylalanine or tryptophan. The D gene is left open where the match is weak. Expanded clones get a size class; other rows say once, few or many, or leave the size out.

J | D | size | V | DNA | CDR3
TRBJ2-5 | TRBD2 | once | TRBV7-3 | TGTGCCAGCAGCTTAGCAAGCGGGGCAAACCAAGAGACCCAGTACTTC | CASSLASGANQETQYF
TRBJ1-4 | NA | NA | TRBV6-5 | TGTGCCAGCAGTCCAGGGTCCTCTAATGAAAAACTGTTTTTT | CASSPGSSNEKLFF
TRBJ2-5 | TRBD2 | NA | TRBV11-2 | TGTGCCAGCAGCTTTACTAGCGGGGGTAGTGAGACCCAGTACTTC | CASSFTSGGSETQYF
TRBJ1-2 | TRBD1 | NA | TRBV7-2 | TGTGCCAGCAGCTTAGTCGACAGGGGGGTCTATGGCTACACCTTC | CASSLVDRGVYGYTF
TRBJ2-7 | NA | NA | TRBV6-6 | TGTGCCAGCAGTTTGGGGCGCTGGGGGGATACCGAGCAGTACTTC | CASSLGRWGDTEQYF
TRBJ1-6 | NA | NA | TRBV11-3 | TGTGCCAGCAGCCTACCTCGCACCGGGGGAAATTCACCCCTCCACTTT | CASSLPRTGGNSPLHF
TRBJ1-2 | NA | NA | TRBV7-3 | TGTGCCAGCAGCTCGACAGGAGGAGTTGACCACTATGGCTACACCTTC | CASSSTGGVDHYGYTF
TRBJ1-1 | NA | NA | TRBV19 | TGTGCCAGTACCACAGGGCGCTTGCCGAACACTGAAGCTTTCTTT | CASTTGRLPNTEAFF
TRBJ1-1 | NA | NA | TRBV9 | TGTGCCAGCAGCAACTACGGGGGTGACACTGAAGCTTTCTTT | CASSNYGGDTEAFF
TRBJ1-1 | NA | few | TRBV29-1 | TGCAGCGTTGTCTACCTGATGAACACTGAAGCTTTCTTT | CSVVYLMNTEAFF
TRBJ1-1 | NA | once | TRBV5-1 | TGCGCCAGCAGCTTGTTAGGGAGGGGGACTGAAGCTTTCTTT | CASSLLGRGTEAFF
TRBJ2-5 | NA | NA | TRBV5-6 | TGTGCCAGCAGCTTGGGCCCCGGGGAGACCCAGTACTTC | CASSLGPGETQYF
TRBJ2-1 | NA | NA | TRBV4-2 | TGTGCCAGCAGCCAAGAAGGAGGAGGATACTACAATGAGCAGTTCTTC | CASSQEGGGYYNEQFF
TRBJ1-5 | TRBD1 | NA | TRBV27 | TGTGCCAGCAGCGACAGGGGTCAGCCCCAGCATTTT | CASSDRGQPQHF
TRBJ1-5 | TRBD1 | NA | TRBV2 | TGTGCCACGGACAGGGGGAAGGGGCCCCAGCATTTT | CATDRGKGPQHF
TRBJ2-1 | TRBD2 | NA | TRBV2 | TGTGCCAGCAGCGAAAATGGACTAGCGGGGGGGGATGAGCAGTTCTTC | CASSENGLAGGDEQFF
TRBJ2-7 | TRBD1 | NA | TRBV7-9 | TGTGCCAGCAGCTACCGGACAGGGGGCGCCTACGAGCAGTACTTC | CASSYRTGGAYEQYF
TRBJ2-2 | NA | once | TRBV28 | TGTGCCAGCAGTACGGAGCTAGCCGGGGAGCTGTTTTTT | CASSTELAGELFF
TRBJ1-4 | TRBD1 | NA | TRBV18 | TGTGCCAGCTCACCATATGACAGGGGGGCAAAACTGTTTTTT | CASSPYDRGAKLFF
TRBJ2-3 | NA | NA | TRBV9 | TGTGCCAGCAGCCCGGGCGGGTCCACAGATACGCAGTATTTT | CASSPGGSTDTQYF
TRBJ2-3 | TRBD2 | NA | TRBV30 | TGTGCCTGGAGTGTTGGAGCGGGGGAGGATACGCAGTATTTT | CAWSVGAGEDTQYF
TRBJ1-1 | NA | few | TRBV3-1/TRBV3-2 | TGTGCCAGCAGCCCCCGGGATCAGAACACTGAAGCTTTCTTT | CASSPRDQNTEAFF
TRBJ2-1 | NA | NA | TRBV19 | TGTGCCAGTAGTGCCGGACTAGGGGGCAATGAGCAGTTCTTC | CASSAGLGGNEQFF
TRBJ2-1 | TRBD2 | once | TRBV4-3 | TGCGCCAGCAGCCTTGCGGGACTAGCGCTCGAGCAGTTCTTC | CASSLAGLALEQFF
TRBJ1-3 | NA | NA | TRBV5-5 | TGTGCCAGCAGCCCCGGAGCCTCGGGCTCTGGAAACACCATATATTTT | CASSPGASGSGNTIYF
TRBJ1-1 | NA | NA | TRBV18 | TGTGCCAGCTCACCACCCTTAAACACTGAAGCTTTCTTT | CASSPPLNTEAFF
TRBJ1-1 | NA | NA | TRBV6-5 | TGTGCCAGCTCGGTCAAGGGAGCGGGTGGTGAAGCTTTCTTT | CASSVKGAGGEAFF
TRBJ2-5 | NA | once | TRBV7-9 | TGTGCCAGCAGCTTAGGGGCGGGGCCGGGGGTGAGCCAGTACTTC | CASSLGAGPGVSQYF
TRBJ1-6 | NA | NA | TRBV5-6 | TGTGCCAGCAGCGCTACAGGTTTTAATTCACCCCTCCACTTT | CASSATGFNSPLHF
TRBJ1-1 | TRBD1 | NA | TRBV4-1 | TGCGCCAGCAGCCAGGACAGGGGTTCGGGTGTCGGGGGCATGAACACTGAAGCTTTCTTT | CASSQDRGSGVGGMNTEAFF
TRBJ2-5 | NA | NA | TRBV7-9 | TGTGCCAGCAGCACCAGGGGGGGACTAGTCCAAGAGACCCAGTACTTC | CASSTRGGLVQETQYF
TRBJ2-5 | NA | NA | TRBV15 | TGTGCCACCAGCAGAGCGGCCCTGGGAGGCGAGACCCAGTACTTC | CATSRAALGGETQYF
TRBJ1-5 | NA | NA | TRBV19 | TGTGCCAGTAGTATTTATACTTCAGGGAATCAGCCCCAGCATTTT | CASSIYTSGNQPQHF
TRBJ2-3 | NA | NA | TRBV24-1 | TGTGCCACCAGTGCGACAGCTAGCACAGATACGCAGTATTTT | CATSATASTDTQYF
TRBJ1-1 | TRBD1 | NA | TRBV29-1 | TGCAGCGTTTATAACCCGGGACAGGGGCGCACTGAAGCTTTCTTT | CSVYNPGQGRTEAFF
TRBJ1-1 | TRBD1 | NA | TRBV5-6 | TGTGCCAGCAGCTTGGCAGGGGGCTTGTACACTGAAGCTTTCTTT | CASSLAGGLYTEAFF
TRBJ2-3 | TRBD2 | NA | TRBV6-4 | TGTGCCAGCAGTGCCCTAGCGGACACAGATACGCAGTATTTT | CASSALADTDTQYF
TRBJ1-3 | TRBD1 | few | TRBV14 | TGTGCCAGCAGCCAAGCAGGGGGAGGAAACACCATATATTTT | CASSQAGGGNTIYF
TRBJ1-2 | NA | NA | TRBV24-1 | TGTGCCACCAGTGATTCACTAGGCTATGGCTACACCTTC | CATSDSLGYGYTF
TRBJ1-1 | NA | NA | TRBV2 | TGTGCCAGCAGTGAAGGTAGCTCCCCTTCACCTGAAGCTTTCTTT | CASSEGSSPSPEAFF
TRBJ1-2 | NA | NA | TRBV1 | TGCACCAGCAGCCAAGAAACGGGGACAGGGGGCGACTATGGCTACACCTTC | CTSSQETGTGGDYGYTF
TRBJ1-5 | NA | NA | TRBV21-1 | TGTGCCAGCAGCAAAGCGCAGGGGACAGATCAGCCCCAGCATTTT | CASSKAQGTDQPQHF
TRBJ2-6 | NA | NA | TRBV2 | TGTGCCAGCAGTGAGGGACATAACTCTGGGGCCAACGTCCTGACTTTC | CASSEGHNSGANVLTF
TRBJ2-4 | NA | NA | TRBV4-1 | TGCGCCAGCAGCCAGCTTCTAGGCAAAAACATTCAGTACTTC | CASSQLLGKNIQYF
TRBJ2-3 | NA | NA | TRBV19 | TGTGCCAGTAAGAGGGGAGGAGGCACAGATACGCAGTATTTT | CASKRGGGTDTQYF
TRBJ2-3 | NA | NA | TRBV10-2 | TGCGCCAGCAGTGAGGGGATTTGGGAGAGGACAGATACGCAGTATTTT | CASSEGIWERTDTQYF
TRBJ2-1 | TRBD2 | NA | TRBV15 | TGTGCCACCAGCATCTGGGGGACTACTTCCAATGAGCAGTTCTTC | CATSIWGTTSNEQFF
TRBJ2-4 | NA | NA | TRBV5-4 | TGTGCCAGCAGCTTGAGAGGAGCCAAAAACATTCAGTACTTC | CASSLRGAKNIQYF
TRBJ1-3 | NA | few | TRBV18 | TGTGCCAGCTCTGCCGACAGCCTCTCTGGAAACACCATATATTTT | CASSADSLSGNTIYF
TRBJ2-7 | NA | NA | TRBV7-2 | TGTGCCAGCAGCCCCACCTTCGGGTACGAGCAGTACTTC | CASSPTFGYEQYF
TRBJ2-2 | NA | NA | TRBV11-2 | TGTGCCAGCAGCTTAGTGTTGGTAGCGGTGACCGGGGAGCTGTTTTTT | CASSLVLVAVTGELFF